The rows below give T cell receptor beta chains drawn from one sample of a study of T cell responses to AZD1222 COVID-19 vaccine. Assay used: immunoSEQ multiplex PCR; TCRdb lists only in-frame clones, some missing. This sample has approximately 89,000 clones, with around 90% found just once. The sequencing used peripheral blood, collected on day 0 of AZD1222 vaccination. All receptors come from an adult in good health. Each CDR3 is given with its conserved first and last residue. A D gene is named only where the DNA matches it firmly. Size is stated for part of the rows, as once, few or many counts, or as a class when the clone is expanded.

v_gene: TRBV5-4; d_gene: TRBD1; j_gene: TRBJ2-3; abundance: NA; CDR3aa: CASRQGVGTGTDTQYF; CDR3nt: TGTGCCAGCAGGCAAGGGGTCGGGACAGGGACAGATACGCAGTATTTT
v_gene: TRBV19; d_gene: TRBD1; j_gene: TRBJ1-1; abundance: NA; CDR3aa: CASSIGGTGGAGTEAFF; CDR3nt: TGTGCCAGTAGTATAGGAGGGACAGGGGGCGCAGGCACTGAAGCTTTCTTT
v_gene: TRBV6-1; d_gene: TRBD1; j_gene: TRBJ1-2; abundance: NA; CDR3aa: CASSEGTGGSYGYTF; CDR3nt: TGTGCCAGCAGTGAAGGGACAGGGGGCAGTTATGGCTACACCTTC
v_gene: TRBV28; d_gene: NA; j_gene: TRBJ2-7; abundance: NA; CDR3aa: CASSPITYEQYF; CDR3nt: TGTGCCAGCAGCCCGATAACCTACGAGCAGTACTTC
v_gene: TRBV6-5; d_gene: NA; j_gene: TRBJ1-1; abundance: NA; CDR3aa: CASRGSVNTEAFF; CDR3nt: TGTGCCAGCAGGGGAAGTGTGAACACTGAAGCTTTCTTT
v_gene: TRBV7-3; d_gene: NA; j_gene: TRBJ2-1; abundance: NA; CDR3aa: CASSFRLGFPNNEQFF; CDR3nt: TGTGCCAGCAGCTTTCGGTTGGGGTTCCCAAACAATGAGCAGTTCTTC
v_gene: TRBV24-1; d_gene: NA; j_gene: TRBJ2-7; abundance: NA; CDR3aa: CATSDPGYEQYF; CDR3nt: TGTGCCACCAGTGACCCCGGGTACGAGCAGTACTTC
v_gene: TRBV7-2; d_gene: NA; j_gene: TRBJ1-1; abundance: NA; CDR3aa: CAVSVVENTEAFF; CDR3nt: TGTGCCGTAAGCGTGGTAGAGAACACTGAAGCTTTCTTT
v_gene: TRBV27; d_gene: NA; j_gene: TRBJ2-7; abundance: NA; CDR3aa: CASSISGTYEQYF; CDR3nt: TGTGCCAGCAGTATAAGCGGGACATACGAGCAGTACTTC
v_gene: TRBV2; d_gene: NA; j_gene: TRBJ2-4; abundance: NA; CDR3aa: CASKPDLAKNIQYF; CDR3nt: TGTGCCAGCAAACCCGACTTAGCCAAAAACATTCAGTACTTC
v_gene: TRBV29-1; d_gene: TRBD1; j_gene: TRBJ1-3; abundance: NA; CDR3aa: CSVFGQGTGNTIYF; CDR3nt: TGCAGCGTTTTCGGACAGGGAACTGGAAACACCATATATTTT
v_gene: TRBV7-2; d_gene: NA; j_gene: TRBJ2-6; abundance: few; CDR3aa: CASSFDLAGANVLTF; CDR3nt: TGTGCCAGCAGCTTTGATCTAGCTGGGGCCAACGTCCTGACTTTC
v_gene: TRBV4-2; d_gene: NA; j_gene: TRBJ2-7; abundance: once; CDR3aa: CASRKDGGTYEQYF; CDR3nt: TGTGCCAGCAGGAAAGACGGGGGTACCTACGAGCAGTACTTC
v_gene: TRBV29-1; d_gene: TRBD2; j_gene: TRBJ2-7; abundance: NA; CDR3aa: CSVARGTSGYEQYF; CDR3nt: TGCAGCGTCGCACGCGGGACTAGTGGGTACGAGCAGTACTTC
v_gene: TRBV7-2; d_gene: NA; j_gene: TRBJ1-1; abundance: NA; CDR3aa: CATPRGRVRATEAFF; CDR3nt: TGTGCCACCCCTAGGGGCAGGGTGAGGGCCACTGAAGCTTTCTTT
v_gene: TRBV5-8; d_gene: NA; j_gene: TRBJ2-5; abundance: once; CDR3aa: CASSLGGQAQLETQYF; CDR3nt: TGTGCCAGCAGCTTGGGTGGCCAGGCCCAGCTCGAGACCCAGTACTTC
v_gene: TRBV6-5; d_gene: TRBD1; j_gene: TRBJ1-1; abundance: NA; CDR3aa: CASRPGQGGPEAFF; CDR3nt: TGTGCCAGCAGACCCGGACAGGGAGGGCCCGAAGCTTTCTTT
v_gene: TRBV2; d_gene: NA; j_gene: TRBJ2-1; abundance: NA; CDR3aa: CASSTGGRRSYNEQFF; CDR3nt: TGTGCCAGCAGTACTGGGGGGAGAAGGTCCTACAATGAGCAGTTCTTC
v_gene: TRBV6-5; d_gene: NA; j_gene: TRBJ1-2; abundance: NA; CDR3aa: CASSYGQGYNYGYTF; CDR3nt: TGTGCCAGCAGTTACGGGCAGGGGTATAACTATGGCTACACCTTC
v_gene: TRBV10-3; d_gene: TRBD1; j_gene: TRBJ1-2; abundance: NA; CDR3aa: CAISDDREGYGYTF; CDR3nt: TGTGCCATCAGTGATGACAGGGAGGGCTATGGCTACACCTTC
v_gene: TRBV19; d_gene: NA; j_gene: TRBJ1-2; abundance: NA; CDR3aa: CASSAGGNYGYTF; CDR3nt: TGTGCCAGTAGTGCTGGGGGTAACTATGGCTACACCTTC
v_gene: TRBV29-1; d_gene: TRBD2; j_gene: TRBJ2-2; abundance: NA; CDR3aa: CSKTSGIGELFF; CDR3nt: TGCAGCAAGACTAGCGGGATCGGGGAGCTGTTTTTT
v_gene: TRBV11-2; d_gene: TRBD1; j_gene: TRBJ2-5; abundance: NA; CDR3aa: CASSLDIGTGGETQYF; CDR3nt: TGTGCCAGCAGCTTAGATATTGGGACAGGGGGAGAGACCCAGTACTTC
v_gene: TRBV7-9; d_gene: TRBD2; j_gene: TRBJ2-1; abundance: NA; CDR3aa: CASTRSGRERYNEQFF; CDR3nt: TGTGCCAGCACTCGCTCGGGGCGGGAGAGATACAATGAGCAGTTCTTC
v_gene: TRBV27; d_gene: NA; j_gene: TRBJ2-7; abundance: NA; CDR3aa: CASSLFPLSSYEQYF; CDR3nt: TGTGCCAGCAGTTTATTCCCCCTGAGCTCCTACGAGCAGTACTTC
v_gene: TRBV5-6; d_gene: TRBD2; j_gene: TRBJ2-2; abundance: NA; CDR3aa: CASGASGLASTGELFF; CDR3nt: TGTGCCTCGGGGGCTAGCGGGCTAGCGAGCACCGGGGAGCTGTTTTTT
v_gene: TRBV5-1; d_gene: TRBD1; j_gene: TRBJ2-3; abundance: once; CDR3aa: CASSWRGQGQTDTQYF; CDR3nt: TGCGCCAGCAGCTGGCGGGGACAGGGTCAGACAGATACGCAGTATTTT
v_gene: TRBV28; d_gene: NA; j_gene: TRBJ2-7; abundance: NA; CDR3aa: CASGRTSSYEQYF; CDR3nt: TGTGCCAGCGGGAGGACGAGCTCCTACGAGCAGTACTTC
v_gene: TRBV5-1; d_gene: TRBD2; j_gene: TRBJ2-1; abundance: NA; CDR3aa: CASSPGLAGVSEQFF; CDR3nt: TGCGCCAGCAGCCCGGGACTAGCGGGAGTTAGTGAGCAGTTCTTC
v_gene: TRBV5-1; d_gene: NA; j_gene: TRBJ2-4; abundance: NA; CDR3aa: CASSLGRGDIQYF; CDR3nt: TGCGCCAGCAGCTTGGGAAGGGGCGACATTCAGTACTTC
v_gene: TRBV7-6; d_gene: NA; j_gene: TRBJ1-3; abundance: NA; CDR3aa: CASSKRVSGSGNTIYF; CDR3nt: TGTGCCAGCAGCAAACGGGTTTCGGGGTCTGGAAACACCATATATTTT
v_gene: TRBV7-8; d_gene: NA; j_gene: TRBJ2-1; abundance: NA; CDR3aa: CASSLLGAWNEQFF; CDR3nt: TGTGCCAGCAGCTTACTAGGGGCTTGGAATGAGCAGTTCTTC
v_gene: TRBV2; d_gene: NA; j_gene: TRBJ2-1; abundance: NA; CDR3aa: CASSAGGLPYNEQFF; CDR3nt: TGTGCCAGCAGTGCGGGGGGCCTGCCCTACAATGAGCAGTTCTTC
v_gene: TRBV6-1; d_gene: TRBD1; j_gene: TRBJ2-4; abundance: NA; CDR3aa: CASSEDRVYNIQYF; CDR3nt: TGTGCCAGCAGTGAGGACAGGGTCTATAACATTCAGTACTTC
v_gene: TRBV11-1; d_gene: NA; j_gene: TRBJ2-5; abundance: NA; CDR3aa: CASSLQGETQYF; CDR3nt: TGTGCCAGCAGCTTACAGGGGGAGACCCAGTACTTC
v_gene: TRBV19; d_gene: NA; j_gene: TRBJ2-1; abundance: NA; CDR3aa: CASTRTYSYNEQFF; CDR3nt: TGTGCCAGTACCAGGACGTACTCCTACAATGAGCAGTTCTTC
v_gene: TRBV29-1; d_gene: NA; j_gene: TRBJ2-3; abundance: NA; CDR3aa: CSVDLGGDSTDTQYF; CDR3nt: TGCAGCGTTGACCTCGGCGGGGATAGCACAGATACGCAGTATTTT